This T cell receptor beta chain was obtained from a study of cytomegalovirus exposure and HLA in healthy donors. The study, taken as a whole, reports: TCR beta sequences reportedly predicted the HLA-A and HLA-B alleles of most subjects accurately. Earlier analysis found most TCR beta V segments productive about 87% or about 30% of the time.

CDR3 length equals 15 residues. The junction had 9 bases not matched to a gene; V was cut back by 3 bases and J by 5 bases. CDR1 and CDR2 (germline): SGDLS, YYNGEE. PCR primers comprised 60 Vbeta and 13 Jbeta primers. This table comes from immunoSEQ multiplex PCR, and its TCRdb copy is limited to in-frame clones, with some not included. The sample contains some 200,000 clones, about 10% of which appear only once. Regarding this clone: Its specificity is unknown.

The chain employs TRBV9 and TRBJ2-7; 9 positions match TRBD1. This TCR came from a woman aged 25 to 39 in good health and CMV-seropositive. Sequenced material: PBMCs. The CDR3 bases are TGTGCCAGCAGCGGAATGACAGGGGGGATCGACGAGCAGTACTTC. Its protein is CASSGMTGGIDEQYF.